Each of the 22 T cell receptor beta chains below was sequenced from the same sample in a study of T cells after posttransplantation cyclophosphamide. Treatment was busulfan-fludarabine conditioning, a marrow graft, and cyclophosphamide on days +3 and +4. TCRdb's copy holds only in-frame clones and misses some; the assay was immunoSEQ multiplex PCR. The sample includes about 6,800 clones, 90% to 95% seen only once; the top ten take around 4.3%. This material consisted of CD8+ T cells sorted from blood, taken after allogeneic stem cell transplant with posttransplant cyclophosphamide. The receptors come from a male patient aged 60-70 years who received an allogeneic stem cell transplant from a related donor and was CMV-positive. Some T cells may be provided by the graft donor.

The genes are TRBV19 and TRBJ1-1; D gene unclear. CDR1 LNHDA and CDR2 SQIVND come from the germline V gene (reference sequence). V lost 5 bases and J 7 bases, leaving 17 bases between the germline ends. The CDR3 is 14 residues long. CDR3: CASSPTAVTGEAFF. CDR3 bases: TGTGCCAGTAGTCCCACGGCGGTAACTGGTGAAGCTTTCTTT. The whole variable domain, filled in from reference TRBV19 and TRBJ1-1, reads DGGITQSPKYLFRKEGQNVTLSCEQNLNHDAMYWYRQDPGQGLRLIYYSQIVNDFQKGDIAEGYSVSREKKESFPLTVTSAQKNPTAFYLCASSPTAVTGEAFFGQGTRLTVV.

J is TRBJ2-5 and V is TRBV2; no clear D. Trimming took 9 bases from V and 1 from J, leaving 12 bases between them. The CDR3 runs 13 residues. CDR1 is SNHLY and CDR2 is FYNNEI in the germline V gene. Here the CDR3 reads CARRSSIQETQYF. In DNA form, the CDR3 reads TGTGCCAGACGAAGCTCTATCCAAGAGACCCAGTACTTC.

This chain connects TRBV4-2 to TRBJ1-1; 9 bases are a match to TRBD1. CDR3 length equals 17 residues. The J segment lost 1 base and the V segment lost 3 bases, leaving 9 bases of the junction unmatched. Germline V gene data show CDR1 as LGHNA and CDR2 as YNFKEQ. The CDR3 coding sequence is TGTGCCAGCAGCCAGAAGTACACAGGGGGCGAGAACACTGAAGCTTTCTTT. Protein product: CASSQKYTGGENTEAFF.

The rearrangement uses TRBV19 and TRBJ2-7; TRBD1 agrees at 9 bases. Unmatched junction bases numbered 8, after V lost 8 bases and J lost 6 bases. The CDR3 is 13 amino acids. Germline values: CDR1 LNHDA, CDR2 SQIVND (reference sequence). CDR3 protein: CASAGTGPGEQYF. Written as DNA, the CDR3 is TGTGCCAGTGCCGGGACAGGGCCAGGCGAGCAGTACTTC.

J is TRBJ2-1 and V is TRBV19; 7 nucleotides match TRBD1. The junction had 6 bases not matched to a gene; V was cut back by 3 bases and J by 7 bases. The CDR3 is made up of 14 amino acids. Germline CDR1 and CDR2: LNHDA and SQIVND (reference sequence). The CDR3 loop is CASSISPGGNEQFF. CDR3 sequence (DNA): TGTGCCAGTAGTATCTCCCCAGGGGGTAATGAGCAGTTCTTC.

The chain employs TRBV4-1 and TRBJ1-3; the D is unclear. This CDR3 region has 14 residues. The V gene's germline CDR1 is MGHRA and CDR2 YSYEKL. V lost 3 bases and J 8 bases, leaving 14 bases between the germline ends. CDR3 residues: CASSHLPVGDTIYF. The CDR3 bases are TGCGCCAGCAGCCACCTACCGGTCGGGGACACCATATATTTT.

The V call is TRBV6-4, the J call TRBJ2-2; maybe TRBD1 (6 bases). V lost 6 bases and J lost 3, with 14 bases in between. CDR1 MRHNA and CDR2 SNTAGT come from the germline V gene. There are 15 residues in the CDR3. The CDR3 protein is CASSPQGGYTGELFF. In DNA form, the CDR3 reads TGTGCCAGCAGCCCACAGGGTGGGTACACCGGGGAGCTGTTTTTT.

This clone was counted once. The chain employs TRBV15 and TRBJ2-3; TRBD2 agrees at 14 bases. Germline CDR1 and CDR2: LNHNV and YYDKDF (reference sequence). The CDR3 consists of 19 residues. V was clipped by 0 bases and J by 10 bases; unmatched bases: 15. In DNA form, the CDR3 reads TGTGCCACCAGCAGAGACGTGGAGACTAGCGGGGGGGGTCCCCGGGCGCAGTATTTT. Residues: CATSRDVETSGGGPRAQYF.

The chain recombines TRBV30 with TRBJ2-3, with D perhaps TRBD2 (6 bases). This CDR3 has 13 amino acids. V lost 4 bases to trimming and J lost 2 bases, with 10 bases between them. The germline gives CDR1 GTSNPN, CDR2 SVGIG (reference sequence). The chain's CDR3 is CAWMEGITDTQYF. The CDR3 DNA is TGTGCCTGGATGGAGGGGATCACAGATACGCAGTATTTT. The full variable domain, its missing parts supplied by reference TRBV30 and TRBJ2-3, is SQTIHQWPATLVQPVGSPLSLECTVEGTSNPNLYWYRQAAGRGLQLLFYSVGIGQISSEVPQNLSASRPQDRQFILSSKKLLLSDSGFYLCAWMEGITDTQYFGPGTRLTVL.

The CDR3 loop reads CASSPDRGRPNEQFF. For the CDR3, the DNA is TGTGCCAGCAGCCCCGACAGGGGGCGCCCCAATGAGCAGTTCTTC. This chain uses TRBV28 with TRBJ2-1; 10 nucleotides match TRBD1. CDR3 length equals 15 residues. Per the germline V gene, CDR1 is MDHEN and CDR2 is SYDVKM. The V and J ends lost 6 bases and 6 bases, in that order; junction bases with no gene match: 8.

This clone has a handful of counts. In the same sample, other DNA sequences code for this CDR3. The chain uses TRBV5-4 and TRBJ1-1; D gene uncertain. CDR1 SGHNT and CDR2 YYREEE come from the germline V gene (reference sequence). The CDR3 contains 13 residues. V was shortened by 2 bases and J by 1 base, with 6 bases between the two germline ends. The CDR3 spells CASSLQTNTEAFF. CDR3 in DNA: TGTGCCAGCAGCTTACAGACGAACACTGAAGCTTTCTTT.

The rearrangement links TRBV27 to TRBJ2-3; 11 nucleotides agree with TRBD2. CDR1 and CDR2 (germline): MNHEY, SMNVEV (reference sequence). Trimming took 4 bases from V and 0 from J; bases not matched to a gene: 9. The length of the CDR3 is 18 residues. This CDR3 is CASSSTLAGGSSTDTQYF. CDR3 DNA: TGTGCCAGCAGTTCCACCCTAGCGGGGGGTTCTAGCACAGATACGCAGTATTTT.

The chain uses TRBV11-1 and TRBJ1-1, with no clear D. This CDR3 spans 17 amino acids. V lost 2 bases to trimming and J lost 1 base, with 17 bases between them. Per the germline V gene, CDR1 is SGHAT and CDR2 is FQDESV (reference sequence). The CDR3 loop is CASSLSWQAEPNTEAFF. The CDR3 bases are TGTGCCAGCAGCTTATCCTGGCAGGCCGAACCGAACACTGAAGCTTTCTTT.

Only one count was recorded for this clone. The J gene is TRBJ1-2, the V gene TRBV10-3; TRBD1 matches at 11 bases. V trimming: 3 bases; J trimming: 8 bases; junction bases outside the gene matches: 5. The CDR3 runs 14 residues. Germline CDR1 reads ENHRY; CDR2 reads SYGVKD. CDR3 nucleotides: TGTGCCATCAGTGACGGGACAGGGGGGATAGGCTACACCTTC. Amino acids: CAISDGTGGIGYTF.

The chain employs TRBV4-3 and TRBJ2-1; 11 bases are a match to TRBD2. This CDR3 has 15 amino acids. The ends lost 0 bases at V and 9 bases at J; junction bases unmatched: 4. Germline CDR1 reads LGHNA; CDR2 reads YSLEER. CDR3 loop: CASSQDTSGGREQFF. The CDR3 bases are TGCGCCAGCAGCCAAGATACTAGCGGGGGCCGTGAGCAGTTCTTC.

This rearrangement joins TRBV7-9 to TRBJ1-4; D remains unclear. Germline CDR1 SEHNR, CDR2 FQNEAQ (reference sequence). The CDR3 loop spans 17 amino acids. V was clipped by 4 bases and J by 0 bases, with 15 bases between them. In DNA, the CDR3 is TGTGCCAGCAGCTCAGACACTGGGTGGGCAACTAATGAAAAACTGTTTTTT. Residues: CASSSDTGWATNEKLFF.

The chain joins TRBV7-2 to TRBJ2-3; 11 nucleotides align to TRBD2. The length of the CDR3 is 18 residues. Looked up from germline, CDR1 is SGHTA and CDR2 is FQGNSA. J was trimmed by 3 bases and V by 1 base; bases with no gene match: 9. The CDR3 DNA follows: TGTGCCAGCAGCTTAGGACCACTACTAGCGGGGGTAACAGATACGCAGTATTTT. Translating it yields CASSLGPLLAGVTDTQYF.

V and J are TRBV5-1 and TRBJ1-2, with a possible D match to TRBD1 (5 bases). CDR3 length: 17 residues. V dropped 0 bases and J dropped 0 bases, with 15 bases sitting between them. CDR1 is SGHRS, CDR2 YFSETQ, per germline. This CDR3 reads CASSLAGGRDPNYGYTF. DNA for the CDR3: TGCGCCAGCAGCTTGGCGGGGGGAAGGGATCCTAACTATGGCTACACCTTC.

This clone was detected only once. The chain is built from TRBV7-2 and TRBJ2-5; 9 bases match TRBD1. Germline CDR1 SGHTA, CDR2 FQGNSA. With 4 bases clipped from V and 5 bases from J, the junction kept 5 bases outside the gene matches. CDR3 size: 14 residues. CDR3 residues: CASSSGQGFETQYF. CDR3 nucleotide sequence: TGTGCCAGCAGCTCGGGACAGGGATTTGAGACCCAGTACTTC.

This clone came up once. The CDR3 region is CASSLRAEAFF. CDR3 sequence (DNA): TGTGCCAGCAGTTTGAGGGCTGAAGCTTTCTTT. The chain carries TRBV28 and TRBJ1-1; no definite D call. Trimming took off 3 bases at V and 6 bases at J, with 5 bases between the two ends. Per the germline V gene, CDR1 is MDHEN and CDR2 is SYDVKM. The CDR3 sequence is 11 residues long.

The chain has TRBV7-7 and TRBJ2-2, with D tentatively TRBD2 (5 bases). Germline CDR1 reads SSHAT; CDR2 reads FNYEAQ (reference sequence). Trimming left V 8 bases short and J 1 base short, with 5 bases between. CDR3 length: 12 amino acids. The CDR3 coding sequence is TGTGCCAGCCGGGGGAACACCGGGGAGCTGTTTTTT. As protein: CASRGNTGELFF.

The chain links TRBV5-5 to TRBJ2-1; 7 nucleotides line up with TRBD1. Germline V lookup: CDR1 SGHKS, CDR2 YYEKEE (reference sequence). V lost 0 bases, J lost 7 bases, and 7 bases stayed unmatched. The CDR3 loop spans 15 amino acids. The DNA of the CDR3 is TGTGCCAGCAGCTTGGAGCTACAGGGGTTGAATGAGCAGTTCTTC. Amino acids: CASSLELQGLNEQFF.